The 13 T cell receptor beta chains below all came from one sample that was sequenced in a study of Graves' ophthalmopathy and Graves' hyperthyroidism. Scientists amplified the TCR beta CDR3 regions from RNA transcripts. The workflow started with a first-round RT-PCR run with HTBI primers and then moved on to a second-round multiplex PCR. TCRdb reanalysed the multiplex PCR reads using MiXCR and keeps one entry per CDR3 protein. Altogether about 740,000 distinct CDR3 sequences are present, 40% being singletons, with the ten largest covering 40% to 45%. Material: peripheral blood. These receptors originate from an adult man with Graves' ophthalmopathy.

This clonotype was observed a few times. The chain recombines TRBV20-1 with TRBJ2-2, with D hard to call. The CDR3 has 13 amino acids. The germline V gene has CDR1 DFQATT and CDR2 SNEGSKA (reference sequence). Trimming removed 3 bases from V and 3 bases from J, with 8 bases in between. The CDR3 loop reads CSARGLYTGELFF. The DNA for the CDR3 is TGCAGTGCTAGGGGCCTTTACACCGGGGAGCTGTTTTTT.

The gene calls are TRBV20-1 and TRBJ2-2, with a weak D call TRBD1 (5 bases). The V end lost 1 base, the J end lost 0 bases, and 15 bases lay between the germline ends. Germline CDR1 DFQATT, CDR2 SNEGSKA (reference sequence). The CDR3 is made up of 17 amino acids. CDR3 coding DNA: TGCAGTGCTAGAGGCCCTTGGGGCAGAACGAACACCGGGGAGCTGTTTTTT. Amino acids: CSARGPWGRTNTGELFF.

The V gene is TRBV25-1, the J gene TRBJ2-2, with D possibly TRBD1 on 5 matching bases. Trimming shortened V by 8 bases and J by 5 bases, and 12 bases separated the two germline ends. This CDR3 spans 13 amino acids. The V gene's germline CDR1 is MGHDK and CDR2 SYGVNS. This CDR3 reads CASVEPGTGELFF. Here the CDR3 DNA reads TGTGCCAGCGTCGAACCAGGGACCGGGGAGCTGTTTTTT.

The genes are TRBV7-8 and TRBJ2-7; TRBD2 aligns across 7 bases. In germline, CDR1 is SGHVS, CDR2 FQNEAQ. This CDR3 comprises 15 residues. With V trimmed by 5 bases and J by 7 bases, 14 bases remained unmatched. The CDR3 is CASSTRGGADREQYF. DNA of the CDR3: TGTGCCAGCAGCACCCGCGGGGGTGCAGATCGGGAGCAGTACTTC.

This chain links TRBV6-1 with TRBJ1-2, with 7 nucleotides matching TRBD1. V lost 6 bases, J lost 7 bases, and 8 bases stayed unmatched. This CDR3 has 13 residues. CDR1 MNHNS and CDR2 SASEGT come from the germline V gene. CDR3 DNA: TGTGCCAGCAGGGCGGGAGGGGGCCTTGGCTACACCTTC. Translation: CASRAGGGLGYTF.

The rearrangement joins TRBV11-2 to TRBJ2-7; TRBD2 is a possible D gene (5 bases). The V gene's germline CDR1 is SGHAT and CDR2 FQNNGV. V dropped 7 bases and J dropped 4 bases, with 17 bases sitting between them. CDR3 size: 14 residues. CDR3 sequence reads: CASNSRGFWYEQYF. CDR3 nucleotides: TGTGCCAGCAATAGTCGGGGTTTTTGGTACGAGCAGTACTTC.

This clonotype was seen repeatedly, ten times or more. CDR3 nucleotides: TGTGCCAGCAGCCGAGCGGGTTCCTACGAGCAGTACTTC. Protein: CASSRAGSYEQYF. V is TRBV14 and J is TRBJ2-7; maybe TRBD2 (6 bases). In germline, CDR1 is SGHDN, CDR2 FVKESK. Trimming pared 4 bases from V and 1 base from J, leaving 8 bases between. The CDR3 spans 13 residues.

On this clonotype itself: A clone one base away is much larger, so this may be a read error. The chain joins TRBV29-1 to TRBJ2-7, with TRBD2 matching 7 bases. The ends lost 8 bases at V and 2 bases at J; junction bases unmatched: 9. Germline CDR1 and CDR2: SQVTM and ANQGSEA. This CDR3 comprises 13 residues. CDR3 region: CSTSGLETYEQYF. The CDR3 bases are TGCAGCACCAGTGGACTAGAGACCTACGAGCAGTACTTC.

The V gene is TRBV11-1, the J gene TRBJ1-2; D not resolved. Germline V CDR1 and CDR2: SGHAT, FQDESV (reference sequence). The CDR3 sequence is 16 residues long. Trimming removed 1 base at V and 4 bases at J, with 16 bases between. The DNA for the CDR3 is TGTGCCAGCAGCTTAGAAGTTAAGAAGGGAGTCTATGGCTACACCTTC. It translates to CASSLEVKKGVYGYTF. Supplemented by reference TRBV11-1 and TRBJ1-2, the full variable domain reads EAEVAQSPRYKITEKSQAVAFWCDPISGHATLYWYRQILGQGPELLVQFQDESVVDDSQLPKDRFSAERLKGVDSTLKIQPAELGDSAMYLCASSLEVKKGVYGYTFGSGTRLTVV.

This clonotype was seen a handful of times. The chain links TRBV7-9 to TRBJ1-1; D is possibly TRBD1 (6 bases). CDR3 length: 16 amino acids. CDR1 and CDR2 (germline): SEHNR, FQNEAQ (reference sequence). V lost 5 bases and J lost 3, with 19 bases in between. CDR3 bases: TGTGCCAGCAGCCCACTATCAGGGGAAAGAGACACTGAAGCTTTCTTT. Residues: CASSPLSGERDTEAFF.

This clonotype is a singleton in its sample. The CDR3 sequence: CASSTGPAYEQYF. The CDR3 nucleotides read TGTGCCAGCAGTACGGGCCCAGCCTACGAGCAGTACTTC. The chain carries TRBV28 and TRBJ2-7, with no clear D. The germline V gene has CDR1 MDHEN and CDR2 SYDVKM. The V end was cut by 5 bases, the J end by 2 bases, with 10 bases between. There are 13 residues in the CDR3.

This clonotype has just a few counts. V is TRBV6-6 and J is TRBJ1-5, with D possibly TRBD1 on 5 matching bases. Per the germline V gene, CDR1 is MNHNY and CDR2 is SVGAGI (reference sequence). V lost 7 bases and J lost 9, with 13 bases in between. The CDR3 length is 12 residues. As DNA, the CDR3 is TGTGCCAGCACGGGACCCCTGATGCCCCAGCATTTT. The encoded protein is CASTGPLMPQHF.

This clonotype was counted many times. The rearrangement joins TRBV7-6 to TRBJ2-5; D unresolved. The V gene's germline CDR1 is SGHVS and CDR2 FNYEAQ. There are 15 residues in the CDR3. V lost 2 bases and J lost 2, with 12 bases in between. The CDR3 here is CASSLFVGNQETQYF. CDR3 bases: TGTGCCAGCAGCTTATTCGTGGGAAATCAAGAGACCCAGTACTTC.